Sequencing of this T cell receptor beta chain was carried out in a study of early T cells in non-severe SARS-CoV-2 infection. Study information: The input, bulk RNA from unsorted whole blood, was sequenced, and chains were unpaired.

Concerning this clonotype itself: Its specificity is unknown.

The trim removed 6 bases at V and 6 bases at J, leaving 10 bases unmatched. Germline lookup yields CDR1 MGHRA and CDR2 YSYEKL. This CDR3 region has 16 residues. General study points: Comparison of clonotypes with VDJdb favored anti-spike CD8 responses while missing private and CD4 specificities.

Researchers attached unique molecular identifiers to individual cDNA molecules. TCRdb re-derived calls from the 5' RACE reads in MiXCR, one entry per CDR3 protein. The data contain some 57,000 distinct CDR3 sequences, roughly 9% of them singletons. Sequenced here: whole blood, sampled at baseline. The rearrangement joins TRBV4-1 to TRBJ2-3, with TRBD1 matching 12 bases. The sequence was collected from an adult who was a healthcare worker with PCR-confirmed SARS-CoV-2 infection or an uninfected control (not recorded which). CDR3 in amino acids: CASRPFGTGGNDTQYF. The CDR3 region has the DNA TGCGCCAGCAGACCGTTCGGGACAGGGGGCAATGATACGCAGTATTTT.